The clone carrying this T cell receptor (beta chain) has more than one count but fewer than ten. This sample stems from a study of spatial heterogeneity in lung cancer. The V gene's germline CDR1 is SEHNR and CDR2 FQNEAQ (reference sequence). V was trimmed by 7 bases and J by 5 bases, leaving 14 bases between them. The CDR3 covers 13 residues. Time point here: sample taken at primary tumor resection. Without sorting, whole RNA was sequenced from tumor, nontumor lung or frozen PBMC. TCRdb independently ran MiXCR on the 5' RACE reads; one entry per CDR3 protein. The sample lists about 53,000 distinct CDR3 sequences, over 5.5% seen once, with approximately 2.9% in the top ten.

The source was PBMCs, collected at surgery. The chain employs TRBV7-9 and TRBJ2-5; D may correspond to TRBD1 or TRBD2 (5 bases each). The receptor was derived from a female donor with early-stage non-small cell lung cancer. CDR3 sequence reads: CASKRDGMETQYF. The CDR3 region has the DNA TGTGCCAGCAAGAGGGACGGAATGGAGACCCAGTACTTC.